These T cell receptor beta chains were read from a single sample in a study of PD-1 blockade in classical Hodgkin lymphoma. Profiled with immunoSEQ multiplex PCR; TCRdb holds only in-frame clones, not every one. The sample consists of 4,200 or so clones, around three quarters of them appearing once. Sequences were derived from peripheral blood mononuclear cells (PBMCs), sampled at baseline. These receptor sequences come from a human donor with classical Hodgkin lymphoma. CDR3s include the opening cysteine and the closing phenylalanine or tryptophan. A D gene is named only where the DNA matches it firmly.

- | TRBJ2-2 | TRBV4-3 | CASSQVRGMNTGELFF | TGCGCCAGCAGCCAAGTGAGAGGTATGAACACCGGGGAGCTGTTTTTT
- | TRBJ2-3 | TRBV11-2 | CASSLKAGILTDTQYF | TGTGCCAGCAGCTTAAAGGCGGGCATACTCACAGATACGCAGTATTTT
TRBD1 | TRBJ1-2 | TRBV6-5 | CASSRDRGFGYGYTF | TGTGCCAGCAGCCGGGACAGGGGATTTGGGTATGGCTACACCTTC
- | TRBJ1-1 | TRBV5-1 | CASSLMTIAEAFF | TGTGCCAGCAGCTTAATGACCATCGCTGAAGCTTTCTTT
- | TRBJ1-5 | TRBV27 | CASSSAGQINQPQHF | TGTGCCAGCAGTTCAGCCGGACAAATCAATCAGCCCCAGCATTTT
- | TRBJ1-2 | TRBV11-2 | CASSFDSPNYGYTF | TGTGCCAGCAGCTTCGACAGTCCTAACTATGGCTACACCTTC
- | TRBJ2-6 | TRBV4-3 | CASSQDFGTGANVLTF | TGCGCCAGCAGCCAAGATTTCGGGACTGGGGCCAACGTCCTGACTTTC
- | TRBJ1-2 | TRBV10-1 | CASSLPLRKTYGYTF | TGCGCCAGCAGTTTGCCCTTACGAAAGACCTATGGCTACACCTTC
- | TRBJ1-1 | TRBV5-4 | CASSLALGGSYDTEAFF | TGTGCCAGCAGCTTGGCCTTGGGGGGGTCTTATGACACTGAAGCTTTCTTT
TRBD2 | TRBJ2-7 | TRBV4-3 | CASSQGGGYEQYF | TGCGCCAGCAGCCAAGGGGGGGGGTACGAGCAGTACTTC
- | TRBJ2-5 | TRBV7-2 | CASSLGAVGGKTQYF | TGTGCCAGCAGCTTAGGAGCGGTGGGCGGGAAGACCCAGTACTTC
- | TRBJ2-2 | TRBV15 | CATSRDETANTGELFF | TGTGCCACCAGCAGAGACGAGACAGCAAACACCGGGGAGCTGTTTTTT
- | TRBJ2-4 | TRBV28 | CASVRGSILAKNIQYF | TGTGCCAGCGTCAGGGGTTCCATCTTAGCCAAAAACATTCAGTACTTC
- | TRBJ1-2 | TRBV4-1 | CASSPQGFGYGYTF | TGCGCCAGCAGCCCCCAAGGGTTTGGCTATGGCTACACCTTC